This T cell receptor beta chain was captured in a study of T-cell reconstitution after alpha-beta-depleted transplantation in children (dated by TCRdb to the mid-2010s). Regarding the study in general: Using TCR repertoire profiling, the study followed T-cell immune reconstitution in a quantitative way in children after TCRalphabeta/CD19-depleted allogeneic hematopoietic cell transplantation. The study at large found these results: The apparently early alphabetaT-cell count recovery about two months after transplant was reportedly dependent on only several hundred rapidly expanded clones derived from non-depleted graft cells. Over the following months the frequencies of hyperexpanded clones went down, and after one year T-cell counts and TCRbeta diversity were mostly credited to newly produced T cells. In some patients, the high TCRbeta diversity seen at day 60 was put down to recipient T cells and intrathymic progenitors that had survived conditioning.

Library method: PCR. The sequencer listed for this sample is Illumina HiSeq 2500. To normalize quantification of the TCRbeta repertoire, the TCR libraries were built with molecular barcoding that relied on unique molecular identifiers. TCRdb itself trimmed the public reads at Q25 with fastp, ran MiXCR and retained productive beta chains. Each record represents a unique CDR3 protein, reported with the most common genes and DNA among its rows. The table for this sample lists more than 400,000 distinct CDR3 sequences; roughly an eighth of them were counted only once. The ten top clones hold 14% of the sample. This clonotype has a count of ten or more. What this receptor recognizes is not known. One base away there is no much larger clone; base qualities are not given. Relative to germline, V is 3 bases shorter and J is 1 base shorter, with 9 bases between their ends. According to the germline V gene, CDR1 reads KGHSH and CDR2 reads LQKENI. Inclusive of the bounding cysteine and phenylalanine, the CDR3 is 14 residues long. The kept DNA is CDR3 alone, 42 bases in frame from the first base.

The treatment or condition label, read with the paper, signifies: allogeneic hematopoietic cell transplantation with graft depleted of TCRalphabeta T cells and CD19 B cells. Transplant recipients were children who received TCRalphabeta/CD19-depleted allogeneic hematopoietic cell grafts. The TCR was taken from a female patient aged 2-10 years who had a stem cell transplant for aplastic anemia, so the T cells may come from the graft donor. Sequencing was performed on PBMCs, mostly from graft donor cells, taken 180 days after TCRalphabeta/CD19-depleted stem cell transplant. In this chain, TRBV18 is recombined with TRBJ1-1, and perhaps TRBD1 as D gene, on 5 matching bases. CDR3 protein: CASSPTDKNTEAFF. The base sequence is TGTGCCAGCTCACCGACGGACAAGAACACTGAAGCTTTCTTT.